These 12 T cell receptor beta chains came from one sample sequenced in a study of blood T cell repertoires in COVID-19. Libraries were prepared by immunoSEQ multiplex PCR; TCRdb keeps only in-frame clonotypes and omits some of them. This repertoire shows about 290,000 clones, roughly 90% found once; its top ten account for over 8.5%. Sequences were obtained from peripheral blood. The receptors shown here come from a woman aged 25 to 45 with COVID-19, enrolled during active disease.

This rearrangement joins TRBV19 to TRBJ1-2, with D perhaps matching TRBD1 (6 bases). Trimming took 5 bases from V and 3 from J, leaving 10 bases between them. Per germline, CDR1 LNHDA and CDR2 SQIVND (reference sequence). The length of the CDR3 is 13 residues. The CDR3 region has the DNA TGTGCCAGTAGTTATGGGGGCGACTATGGCTACACCTTC. This codes for CASSYGGDYGYTF.

This sequence joins TRBV19 and TRBJ2-1, with 7 bases identical to TRBD1. Trimming removed 9 bases from V and 7 bases from J; junction bases left unmatched: 15. The germline gives CDR1 LNHDA, CDR2 SQIVND (reference sequence). There are 15 residues in the CDR3. The chain's CDR3 is CASTGLGQIPNEQFF. DNA of the CDR3: TGTGCCAGCACCGGGTTGGGACAGATACCGAATGAGCAGTTCTTC.

V is TRBV2 and J is TRBJ1-6; TRBD1 aligns across 9 bases. V lost 4 bases to trimming and J lost 6 bases; unmatched junction nucleotides: 4. Germline-derived CDR1 and CDR2 are SNHLY and FYNNEI. The length of the CDR3 is 15 residues. The CDR3 reads CASSVDRGFNSPLHF. CDR3 nucleotide sequence: TGTGCCAGCAGTGTGGACAGGGGTTTTAATTCACCCCTCCACTTT.

This clone was found once. The chain employs TRBV12-5 and TRBJ2-6; 7 positions agree with TRBD2. The CDR3 runs 17 residues. Germline CDR1 LGHNT, CDR2 FRNRAP. Trimming removed 3 bases from V and 4 bases from J; junction bases left unmatched: 9. The CDR3, as DNA: TGTGCTAGTGGTTTCCCGATCGGGGGGACCGGGGCCAACGTCCTGACTTTC. Amino acid sequence: CASGFPIGGTGANVLTF.

The CDR3 DNA sequence: TGTGCCTGGAGCGGGACAGGGGGCGAGCAGTACTTC. Its protein is CAWSGTGGEQYF. The V and J genes are TRBV30 and TRBJ2-7, with 11 bases identical to TRBD1. The V gene's germline CDR1 is GTSNPN and CDR2 SVGIG (reference sequence). J was trimmed by 6 bases and V by 3 bases; bases with no gene match: 1. The CDR3 is 12 amino acids.

The rearrangement links TRBV5-4 to TRBJ1-6, with D possibly TRBD1 on 5 matching bases. The V and J ends lost 2 bases and 7 bases respectively, with 13 bases between them. The CDR3 consists of 15 residues. The germline CDR1 and CDR2 sequences are SGHNT and YYREEE (reference sequence). Here the CDR3 reads CASSLGGARNSPLHF. Written as DNA, the CDR3 is TGTGCCAGCAGCTTAGGAGGGGCGCGGAATTCACCCCTCCACTTT.

This clone was seen a few times. The chain uses TRBV28 and TRBJ1-4; TRBD1 matches at 7 bases. V lost 2 bases and J lost 12; bases outside the gene matches: 6. This CDR3 comprises 13 residues. CDR1 is MDHEN and CDR2 is SYDVKM in the germline V gene. In DNA, the CDR3 is TGTGCCAGCAGTTTAACCCAGGGGGGCGAACTGTTTTTT. Translated, it gives CASSLTQGGELFF. Variable domain in full (rest from reference TRBV28 and TRBJ1-4): DVKVTQSSRYLVKRTGEKVFLECVQDMDHENMFWYRQDPGLGLRLIYFSYDVKMKEKGDIPEGYSVSREKKERFSLILESASTNQTSMYLCASSLTQGGELFFGSGTQLSVL.

The chain couples TRBV5-4 to TRBJ2-3, with 10 positions matching TRBD2. J was trimmed by 0 bases and V by 4 bases; bases with no gene match: 5. Germline CDR1 is SGHNT and CDR2 is YYREEE (reference sequence). This CDR3 spans 16 amino acids. The CDR3: CASSHGLAASTDTQYF. CDR3 in DNA: TGTGCCAGCAGCCACGGACTAGCGGCAAGCACAGATACGCAGTATTTT.

The V call is TRBV5-4, the J call TRBJ1-1; TRBD1 matches 7 bases. With V trimmed by 3 bases and J by 0 bases, 5 bases remained unmatched. Germline CDR1 SGHNT, CDR2 YYREEE (reference sequence). The CDR3 is 15 residues long. CDR3 in amino acids: CASSSNRGVNTEAFF. The DNA of the CDR3 is TGTGCCAGCAGCTCTAACAGGGGTGTGAACACTGAAGCTTTCTTT.

There are many counts of this clone. This rearrangement joins TRBV12-3 or TRBV12-4 to TRBJ2-7, with D perhaps TRBD1 (6 bases). CDR3 size: 13 residues. The V end lost 5 bases, the J end lost 1 base, and 9 bases lay between the germline ends. The CDR3: CASSQDSSYEQYF. The CDR3 region has the DNA TGTGCCAGCAGTCAGGACAGTTCCTACGAGCAGTACTTC.

The rearrangement links TRBV2 to TRBJ2-1, with 11 bases identical to TRBD2. In germline, CDR1 is SNHLY, CDR2 FYNNEI. The V segment lost 6 bases and the J segment 8 bases; nucleotides outside the gene matches: 9. The CDR3 consists of 15 residues. CDR3: CASRVLAGVGDEQFF. The CDR3 DNA follows: TGTGCCAGCAGAGTACTAGCGGGGGTTGGGGATGAGCAGTTCTTC.

V and J are TRBV19 and TRBJ2-3, with a weak D call TRBD2 (6 bases). Trimming cost V 11 bases and J 1 base, with 19 bases left between them. The CDR3 consists of 15 residues. Germline lookup yields CDR1 LNHDA and CDR2 SQIVND (reference sequence). The chain's CDR3 is CAGPTGRGRTDTQYF. The CDR3 DNA sequence: TGTGCCGGGCCTACTGGGCGGGGTCGCACAGATACGCAGTATTTT.